This TCR beta chain was documented in a study of blood T cell repertoires in COVID-19. Study in general: T cells, B-cell-depleted T cells, or PBMCs provided the cDNA or gDNA that served as material.

Seattle cases were enrolled at active infection and followed longitudinally. V gave up 3 bases and J gave up 10 bases, with 12 bases separating them. This CDR3 has 13 amino acids. The germline gives CDR1 LNHDA, CDR2 SQIVND (reference sequence). In the authors' workflow: Reference gene primer amplification gave estimated nucleated cell counts. The assay was immunoSEQ multiplex PCR, and TCRdb's table has in-frame clones only and misses some. Clone size and V and J calls were adopted from that table, with D and trimming inferred from the DNA. The data show 150,000 to 200,000 clones, with roughly 87% seen just once and 7.8% held by the top ten.

The V and J genes are TRBV19 and TRBJ1-4, with D perhaps TRBD1 (5 bases). The source of this sequence is a woman aged 60-75 years with COVID-19, enrolled during active disease. Sequencing was carried out using peripheral blood. CDR3 sequence reads: CASSITPQGKLFF. The CDR3 DNA is TGTGCCAGTAGTATCACCCCGCAGGGAAAACTGTTTTTT.